These T cell receptor beta chains were read from a single sample in a study of T cell responses to AZD1222 COVID-19 vaccine. Assay: immunoSEQ multiplex PCR; the TCRdb copy retains only in-frame clones and omits some. The table records around 200,000 clones, 94% of them present only once. Material: peripheral blood, obtained 28 days after the second AZD1222 dose. The receptors originated from an adult who received the AZD1222 COVID-19 vaccine. The CDR3 runs from the conserved cysteine through the conserved F or W. The order of the fields is clone size, CDR3 length, J gene, V gene, D gene, CDR3 DNA, CDR3 protein. D genes are given only for firm matches. Clone size is stated in some rows and not others, as once, few, many or a class when expanded.

. 15 TRBJ1-2 TRBV7-9 . TGTGCCAGCAGCTTAGCGTCCGGGACGTACTATGGCTACACCTTC CASSLASGTYYGYTF
. 17 TRBJ2-2 TRBV7-6 . TGTGCCAGCAGCGGGCAGCAGGCCCCGATTAACACCGGGGAGCTGTTTTTT CASSGQQAPINTGELFF
. 16 TRBJ2-6 TRBV7-3 TRBD1 TGTGCCAGCAGCCCAGACAGGGCTCCCGGGGCCAACGTCCTGACTTTC CASSPDRAPGANVLTF
. 14 TRBJ2-3 TRBV3-1/TRBV3-2 TRBD2 TGTGCCAGCAGCCATAGCGGGAGAATAGATACGCAGTATTTT CASSHSGRIDTQYF
. 17 TRBJ2-1 TRBV7-9 TRBD2 TGTGCCAGCAGCTTGGGAGTTCGAGCGGGAAGGGACAATGAGCAGTTCTTC CASSLGVRAGRDNEQFF
. 14 TRBJ2-3 TRBV11-2 . TGTGCCAGCAGCTTAGGGACTAGCACAGATACGCAGTATTTT CASSLGTSTDTQYF
. 12 TRBJ1-2 TRBV5-1 . TGCGCCAGCAGCCCCCAGGGGAATGGCTACACCTTC CASSPQGNGYTF
. 15 TRBJ1-1 TRBV14 . TGTGCCAGCAGCCGACTCGGGGGGATGAACACTGAAGCTTTCTTT CASSRLGGMNTEAFF
. 13 TRBJ1-1 TRBV5-4 . TGTGCCAGCAGCCCCCGGTCCGACACTGAAGCTTTCTTT CASSPRSDTEAFF
. 13 TRBJ1-2 TRBV19 . TGTGCCAGTAGTCCAGAGACCCGGTATGGCTACACCTTC CASSPETRYGYTF
. 14 TRBJ2-3 TRBV29-1 TRBD2 TGCAGCGTTGTTGGCGGGGGGGCAGTAGATACGCAGTATTTT CSVVGGGAVDTQYF
once 16 TRBJ1-2 TRBV6-6 . TGTGCCAGCAGTTACTCGACGTGGGGAAAGCACTATGGCTACACCTTC CASSYSTWGKHYGYTF
. 15 TRBJ1-6 TRBV27 . TGTGCCAGCAGTCTAAAGGCACAGCCAAATTCACCCCTCCACTTT CASSLKAQPNSPLHF
. 16 TRBJ2-3 TRBV4-1 TRBD1 TGCGCCAGCAGCCAAGAAGAGGGGGCAAGCACAGATACGCAGTATTTT CASSQEEGASTDTQYF
. 15 TRBJ1-4 TRBV7-3 . TGTGCCAGCAGCTTAATGGATGGAGTTAATGAAAAACTGTTTTTT CASSLMDGVNEKLFF
. 13 TRBJ2-1 TRBV11-3 . TGTGCCAGCAGCTCGAACAGGGTCAATGAGCAGTTCTTC CASSSNRVNEQFF
few 14 TRBJ2-3 TRBV6-1 TRBD1 TGTGCCAGCAGTGAAGGGACAGGGCCAGATACGCAGTATTTT CASSEGTGPDTQYF
. 14 TRBJ2-5 TRBV10-3 . TGTGCCATCAGCGCCACAGGGTCTATAGAGACCCAGTACTTC CAISATGSIETQYF
. 13 TRBJ2-1 TRBV9 . TGTGCCAGCAGCGCCGATCTTGGGGGCCAGCAGTTCTTC CASSADLGGQQFF
. 17 TRBJ1-3 TRBV28 TRBD1 TGTGCCAGCAGTTTACCAACAGGGGTGGCCTCTGGAAACACCATATATTTT CASSLPTGVASGNTIYF
. 14 TRBJ1-3 TRBV18 . TGTGCCAGCTCACCGGACATGTTGGGAAACACCATATATTTT CASSPDMLGNTIYF
. 13 TRBJ2-1 TRBV1 . TGCACCAGCAGCCTAGACACGTACAATGAGCAGTTCTTC CTSSLDTYNEQFF
. 14 TRBJ2-1 TRBV7-2 . TGTGCCAGCAGCCGGGACACCAATTACAATGAGCAGTTCTTC CASSRDTNYNEQFF
. 19 TRBJ1-4 TRBV5-1 . TGCGCCAGCAGCTCGTACCCTCCAGGGCGCGGTCCAACTAATGAAAAACTGTTTTTT CASSSYPPGRGPTNEKLFF
. 13 TRBJ1-1 TRBV6-2/TRBV6-3 . TGTGCCAGCAGTTACGCGCCGAACACTGAAGCTTTCTTT CASSYAPNTEAFF
. 14 TRBJ2-7 TRBV19 . TGTGCCAGTAGTATATCCGGGGGAGCCTACGAGCAGTACTTC CASSISGGAYEQYF
. 15 TRBJ2-3 TRBV10-2 TRBD2 TGCGCCAGCAGTGAGTCGGATGCGGGGGCAGATACGCAGTATTTT CASSESDAGADTQYF
. 15 TRBJ1-2 TRBV15 . TGTGCCACCAGCAGAGATGGGGGAGCCTATTCTGGCTACACCTTC CATSRDGGAYSGYTF
. 15 TRBJ2-5 TRBV7-3 . TGTGCCAGCAGCTATACCCCAGGCCCACAAGAGACCCAGTACTTC CASSYTPGPQETQYF
. 17 TRBJ2-7 TRBV28 . TGTGCCAGCAGTTTGGCCCACCGGGGGCAGGGGAATATCGAGCAGTACTTC CASSLAHRGQGNIEQYF
. 12 TRBJ1-4 TRBV19 . TGTGCCAGTAGTATGGCGGACGAAAAACTGTTTTTT CASSMADEKLFF
. 17 TRBJ2-7 TRBV11-3 TRBD2 TGTGCCAGCAGCTTAACCACCTTGGGGACTAGCAGCTACGAGCAGTACTTC CASSLTTLGTSSYEQYF
. 16 TRBJ2-1 TRBV6-4 TRBD2 TGTGCCAGCAGTGGTAGCGGGAACCTACTATACAATGAGCAGTTCTTC CASSGSGNLLYNEQFF
. 16 TRBJ2-5 TRBV5-6 TRBD2 TGTGCCAGCAGCCGGACTAGCGGGGGGGGCCGAGAGACCCAGTACTTC CASSRTSGGGRETQYF
. 13 TRBJ2-7 TRBV11-3 . TGTGCCAGCAGCTTCAACAGCCCCTACGAGCAGTACTTC CASSFNSPYEQYF
. 16 TRBJ1-2 TRBV19 TRBD1 TGTGCCAGTAGTATTCTCGGACAGGTATTGGAGAATGGCTACACCTTC CASSILGQVLENGYTF
. 13 TRBJ1-3 TRBV10-3 . TGTGCCATCCGGCCGACAGCTGGAAACACCATATATTTT CAIRPTAGNTIYF
. 15 TRBJ1-5 TRBV6-1 . TGTGCCAGCAGTGAAAACAGGGTAGTTAGTCAGCCCCAGCATTTT CASSENRVVSQPQHF
. 14 TRBJ1-2 TRBV7-6 TRBD1 TGTGACGTTCAGGACGGGACAGCCTCCTATGGCTACACCTTC CDVQDGTASYGYTF
. 15 TRBJ1-5 TRBV28 . TGTGCCAGCAGTTTGCGTGGTAAGGCGAGGCAGCCCCAGCATTTT CASSLRGKARQPQHF